The clone carrying this TCR beta chain showed up just a few times. Its target is unknown. One entry per CDR3 protein results from TCRdb running MiXCR on the reads. The table lists approximately 170,000 distinct CDR3 sequences, under 20% of them singletons. The CDR3 has 14 residues. The germline gives CDR1 SEHNR, CDR2 FQNEAQ (reference sequence). V was trimmed by 5 bases and J by 0 bases, leaving 11 bases between them. This sample was taken from a study of T cell repertoires in cytomegalovirus infection. Study at large: Matching HLA type and CMV infection were both indicated by public TCR beta signatures. Study outcomes and limitations: HLA-C-restricted CMV-specific TCR beta clonotypes were dominant in the ex vivo response. Based on cumulative public TCR beta family frequency, carriers of CMV plus the relevant HLA were identified.

V and J are TRBV7-9 and TRBJ2-7, with TRBD1 as a possible D gene (6 bases). The TCR comes from a human donor in good health (CMV status not recorded). Some clones in this sample may be carry-over from other donors' samples. What was sequenced was CD8+ T cells from PBMCs. CDR3 in amino acids: CASSITGYSYEQYF. The CDR3 DNA reads as TGTGCCAGCAGCATAACAGGGTACTCCTACGAGCAGTACTTC.